This TCR beta chain appears in the sequencing data of a study of shared clonotypes between healthy human individuals. Study overall: Per-donor plates numbered three CD4 naive, three CD4 memory, two CD8 naive and one CD8 memory.

As regards this clone: Its antigen is unknown.

Positively selected for CCR7, the CD45RO-negative cells used as naive CD8 cells excluded terminally differentiated effector memory CD45RA+ cells. Only Caucasian adults living in Nashville, Tennessee made up the donor group. The assay was immunoSEQ multiplex PCR, and TCRdb's table has in-frame clones only and misses some. Counted here are roughly 1,800,000 clones, less than 95% occurring once; the ten biggest clones make up 1.2%. Findings and limits, study-wide: Clonotypes shared by all four sorted-subset donors had higher generation probabilities than non-shared clonotypes.

Sequencing was performed on naive CD8+ T cells sorted from blood. The receptor comes from a man between 18 and 35 years old in good health.

DNA for the CDR3: TGTGCCAGCAGTGCCTGGGACAGCTACTACGAGCAGTACTTC. Translation: CASSAWDSYYEQYF. V and J are TRBV25-1 and TRBJ2-7; TRBD1 agrees at 7 bases. With 4 bases clipped from V and 3 bases from J, the junction kept 6 bases outside the gene matches. The CDR3 is 14 residues long. Germline CDR1 MGHDK, CDR2 SYGVNS.